This paragraph reports one T cell receptor beta chain. The data were obtained in a study of blood T cell repertoires in COVID-19. Across the whole study: Italy, Spain and the United States were the sources of the convalescent and acute COVID-19 samples.

This CDR3 comprises 17 residues. Germline V CDR1 and CDR2: KGHDR, SFDVKD. Unmatched junction bases numbered 6, after V lost 3 bases and J lost 6 bases. In the original workflow: Amplification from reference gene primers served as the basis for estimated nucleated cell counts. Clones were read by immunoSEQ multiplex PCR, and TCRdb kept only the in-frame ones, dropping some. The D gene and trimming were derived from the DNA, and the V and J assignments and clone size from that table. The data hold 80,000 to 100,000 clones, with roughly 89% observed a single time. The Seattle patients joined while their infection was active and were tracked longitudinally afterward.

The specimen sequenced was peripheral blood. This sequence was found in a human donor with COVID-19, enrolled during active disease. The donor label of this sample is uncertain. The chain employs TRBV24-1 and TRBJ2-3; 15 bases are a match to TRBD2. CDR3 protein: CATSDAGLAGGMDTQYF. DNA of the CDR3: TGTGCCACCAGTGATGCGGGACTAGCGGGAGGAATGGATACGCAGTATTTT.